Given below is one T cell receptor beta chain in context. The record originates from a study of blood T cell repertoires in COVID-19. Generated by immunoSEQ multiplex PCR, the TCRdb table keeps only in-frame clones and is missing some. The data show 45,000 or so clones, with about 90% seen just once and over 11% held by the top ten. The V and J ends lost 1 base and 8 bases, in that order; junction bases with no gene match: 7. CDR1 is SGHVS, CDR2 FNYEAQ, per germline. The CDR3 runs 15 residues. The source of this sequence is a human donor in a cohort sampled during active COVID-19. Sequenced sample: peripheral blood. The J gene is TRBJ2-1, the V gene TRBV7-6, with 8 bases fitting TRBD1. Here the CDR3 DNA reads TGTGCCAGCAGCTTAGGGCAGGGGGCAACTTATGAGCAGTTCTTC. Its translation is CASSLGQGATYEQFF. The whole variable domain, filled in from reference TRBV7-6 and TRBJ2-1, reads GAGVSQSPRYKVTKRGQDVALRCDPISGHVSLYWYRQALGQGPEFLTYFNYEAQQDKSGLPNDRFSAERPEGSISTLTIQRTEQRDSAMYRCASSLGQGATYEQFFGPGTRLTVL.